This TCR beta chain was sequenced for a study of response to subunit inactivated influenza vaccine. TCRdb ran MiXCR on the RT-PCR reads and lists one entry per CDR3 protein. The sample consists of hundreds of thousands of distinct CDR3 sequences, roughly 23% of them appearing once. After removal of 2 bases from V and 5 bases from J, the junction contained 6 bases not matched to a gene. CDR3 length equals 14 residues. Looked up from germline, CDR1 is SGHNT and CDR2 is YYREEE (reference sequence). This clonotype has just a few counts. This material consisted of CD4+ T cells sorted from PBMCs, taken more than 4 days after vaccination. This chain connects TRBV5-4 to TRBJ2-7, with 8 bases aligning to TRBD1. The source is a man over 45 who received an inactivated influenza vaccine. CDR3 coding DNA: TGTGCCAGCAGCTTAGGGGACAGGCTTCACGAGCAGTACTTC. This codes for CASSLGDRLHEQYF.